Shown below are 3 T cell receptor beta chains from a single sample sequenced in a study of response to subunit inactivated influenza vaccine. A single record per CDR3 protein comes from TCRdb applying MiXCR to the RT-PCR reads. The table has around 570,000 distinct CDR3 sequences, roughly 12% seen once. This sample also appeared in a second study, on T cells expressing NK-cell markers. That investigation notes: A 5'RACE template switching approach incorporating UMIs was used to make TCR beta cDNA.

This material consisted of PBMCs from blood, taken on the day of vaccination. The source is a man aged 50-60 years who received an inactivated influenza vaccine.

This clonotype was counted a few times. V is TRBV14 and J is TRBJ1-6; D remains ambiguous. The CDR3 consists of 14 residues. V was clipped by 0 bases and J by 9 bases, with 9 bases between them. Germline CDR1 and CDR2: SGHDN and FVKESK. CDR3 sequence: CASSQESWSSPLHF. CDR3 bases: TGTGCCAGCAGCCAAGAAAGTTGGTCTTCACCCCTCCACTTT.

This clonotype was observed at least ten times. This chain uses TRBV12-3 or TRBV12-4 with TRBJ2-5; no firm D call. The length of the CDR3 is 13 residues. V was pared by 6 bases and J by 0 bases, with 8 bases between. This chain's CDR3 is CASSLGDQETQYF. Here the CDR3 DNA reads TGTGCCAGCAGCCTTGGGGACCAAGAGACCCAGTACTTC.

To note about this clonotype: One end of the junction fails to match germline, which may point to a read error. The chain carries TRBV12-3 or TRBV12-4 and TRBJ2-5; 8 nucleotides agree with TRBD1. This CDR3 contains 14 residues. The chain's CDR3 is CAGSLDRAGETQYF. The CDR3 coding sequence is TGTGCCGGCAGTTTGGACAGGGCGGGCGAGACCCAGTACTTC.